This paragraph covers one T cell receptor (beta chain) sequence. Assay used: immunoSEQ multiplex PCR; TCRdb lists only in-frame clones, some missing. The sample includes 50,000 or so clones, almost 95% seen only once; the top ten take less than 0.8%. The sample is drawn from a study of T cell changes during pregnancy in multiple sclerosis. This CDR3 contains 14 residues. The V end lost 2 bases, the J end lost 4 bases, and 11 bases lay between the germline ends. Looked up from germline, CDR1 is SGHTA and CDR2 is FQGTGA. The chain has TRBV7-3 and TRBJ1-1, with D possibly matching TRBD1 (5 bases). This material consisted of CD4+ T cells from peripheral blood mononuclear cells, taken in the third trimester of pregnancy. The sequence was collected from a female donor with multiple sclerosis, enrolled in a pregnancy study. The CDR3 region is CASSLSGVGTEAFF. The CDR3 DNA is TGTGCCAGCAGCTTATCGGGGGTAGGCACTGAAGCTTTCTTT.